The 7 T cell receptor beta chains listed next were all sequenced from one sample in a study of cytomegalovirus exposure and HLA in healthy donors. With 60 Vbeta and 13 Jbeta primers, the PCR was carried out. Profiled with immunoSEQ multiplex PCR; TCRdb holds only in-frame clones, not every one. This table has over 80,000 clones, about three quarters appearing once. Sample: PBMCs. Receptors were obtained from a man aged 40-50 years in good health and CMV-seronegative.

This clone was counted only a few times. The J gene is TRBJ2-2, the V gene TRBV4-1, with 8 bases lining up with TRBD2. CDR1 MGHRA and CDR2 YSYEKL come from the germline V gene. Germline trimming cut 2 bases from V and 2 bases from J; bases unmatched to any gene: 4. The CDR3 consists of 16 residues. The CDR3 DNA reads TGCGCCAGCAGCCAACGGCGGGGGGACAACACCGGGGAGCTGTTTTTT. As protein: CASSQRRGDNTGELFF.

A few counts support this clone. The chain joins TRBV29-1 to TRBJ2-5, with a tentative D call TRBD1 (5 bases). The CDR3 runs 13 residues. V was trimmed by 7 bases and J by 1 base, leaving 13 bases between them. Germline V gene sequence: CDR1 SQVTM, CDR2 ANQGSEA. The CDR3 coding sequence is TGCAGCGGGAGTGGACAACTCCAAGAGACCCAGTACTTC. It specifies CSGSGQLQETQYF.

This rearrangement joins TRBV7-8 to TRBJ2-7; maybe TRBD2 (5 bases). The CDR3 spans 12 residues. Germline-derived CDR1 and CDR2 are SGHVS and FQNEAQ. V lost 5 bases, J lost 6 bases, and 11 bases lay in between. CDR3 amino acids: CASSQRGSEQYF. The CDR3 region has the DNA TGTGCCAGCAGCCAACGGGGTAGCGAGCAGTACTTC.

This chain uses TRBV5-6 with TRBJ1-2; TRBD1 matches at 8 bases. The junction had 14 bases not matched to a gene; V was cut back by 3 bases and J by 4 bases. Germline CDR1 SGHDT, CDR2 YYEEEE. This CDR3 has 17 residues. CDR3 nucleotides: TGTGCCAGCAGCTCGGAACAGGGGGACTCCCCTGCCTATGGCTACACCTTC. It translates to CASSSEQGDSPAYGYTF.

This clone came up a few times. CDR3 region: CASSHGQGSYEQYF. The CDR3, as DNA: TGTGCCAGCAGCCACGGACAGGGGTCCTACGAGCAGTACTTC. The J gene is TRBJ2-7, the V gene TRBV6-1; TRBD1 matches at 9 bases. Germline trimming cut 6 bases from V and 1 base from J; bases unmatched to any gene: 4. Germline-derived CDR1 and CDR2 are MNHNS and SASEGT. The CDR3 length is 14 residues.

The chain combines TRBV7-6 with TRBJ1-6; no firm D call. CDR1 is SGHVS, CDR2 FNYEAQ, per germline. This CDR3 spans 13 amino acids. V shed 3 bases and J shed 9 bases, with 9 bases lying between them. CDR3 region: CASSFRRASPLHF. The CDR3 coding sequence is TGTGCCAGCAGCTTCAGGCGGGCTTCACCCCTCCACTTT.

V gene TRBV30 combines with J gene TRBJ2-1; TRBD2 matches 8 bases. This CDR3 has 14 amino acids. The V and J ends lost 4 bases and 3 bases, in that order; junction bases with no gene match: 5. Germline CDR1 is GTSNPN and CDR2 is SVGIG (reference sequence). The DNA for the CDR3 is TGTGCCTGGACCGAGCGGGGGAACTACAATGAGCAGTTCTTC. This codes for CAWTERGNYNEQFF.